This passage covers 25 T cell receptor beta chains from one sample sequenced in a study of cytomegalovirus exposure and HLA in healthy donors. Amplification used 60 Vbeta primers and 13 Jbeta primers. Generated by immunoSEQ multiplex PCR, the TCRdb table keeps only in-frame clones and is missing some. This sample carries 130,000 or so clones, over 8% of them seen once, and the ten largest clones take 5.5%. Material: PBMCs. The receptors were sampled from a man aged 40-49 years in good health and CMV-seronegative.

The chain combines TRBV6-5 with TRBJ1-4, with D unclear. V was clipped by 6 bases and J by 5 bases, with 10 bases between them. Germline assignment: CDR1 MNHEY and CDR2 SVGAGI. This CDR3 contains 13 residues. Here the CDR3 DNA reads TGTGCCAGCAGCCTAGACTCGAATGAAAAACTGTTTTTT. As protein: CASSLDSNEKLFF.

The CDR3 sequence: CASAGNYGYTF. CDR3 coding DNA: TGTGCCAGCGCGGGAAACTATGGCTACACCTTC. The V and J genes are TRBV6-6 and TRBJ1-2; D call uncertain. This CDR3 comprises 11 residues. V lost 8 bases to trimming and J lost 2 bases, with 6 bases between them. The germline V gene encodes CDR1 MNHNY and CDR2 SVGAGI (reference sequence).

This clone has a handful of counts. CDR3: CAWKAGNNNEQFF. The CDR3, as DNA: TGTGCCTGGAAAGCGGGGAACAACAATGAGCAGTTCTTC. The chain joins TRBV30 to TRBJ2-1; 7 bases are a match to TRBD2. Per germline, CDR1 GTSNPN and CDR2 SVGIG (reference sequence). V gave up 4 bases and J gave up 5 bases; unmatched junction bases: 5. The CDR3 extends over 13 amino acids.

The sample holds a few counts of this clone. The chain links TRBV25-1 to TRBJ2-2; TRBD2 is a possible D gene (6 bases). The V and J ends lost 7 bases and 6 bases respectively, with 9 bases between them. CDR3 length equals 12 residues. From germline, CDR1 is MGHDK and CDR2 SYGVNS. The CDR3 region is CASIWGAGELFF. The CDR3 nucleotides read TGTGCCAGCATTTGGGGGGCCGGGGAGCTGTTTTTT.

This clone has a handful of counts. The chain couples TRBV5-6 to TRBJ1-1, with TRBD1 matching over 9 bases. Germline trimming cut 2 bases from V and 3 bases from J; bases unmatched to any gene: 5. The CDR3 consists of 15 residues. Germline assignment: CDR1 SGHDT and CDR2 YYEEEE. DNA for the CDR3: TGTGCCAGCAGCTTAGGGGACAGGGTGGACACTGAAGCTTTCTTT. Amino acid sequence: CASSLGDRVDTEAFF.

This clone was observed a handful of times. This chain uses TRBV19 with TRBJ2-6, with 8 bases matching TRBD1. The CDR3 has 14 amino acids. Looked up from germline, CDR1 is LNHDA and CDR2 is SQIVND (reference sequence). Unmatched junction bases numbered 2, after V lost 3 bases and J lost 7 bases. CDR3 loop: CASSMDREANVLTF. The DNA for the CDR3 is TGTGCCAGTAGTATGGACAGGGAAGCCAACGTCCTGACTTTC.

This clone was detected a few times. The CDR3 DNA is TGTGCCAGCAGCGATAGCGGGGGGGAATTAGACATTCAGTACTTC. Translation: CASSDSGGELDIQYF. This chain connects TRBV6-6 to TRBJ2-4; 11 bases match TRBD2. The V and J ends lost 6 bases and 8 bases, in that order; junction bases with no gene match: 9. The V gene's germline CDR1 is MNHNY and CDR2 SVGAGI (reference sequence). The CDR3 covers 15 residues.

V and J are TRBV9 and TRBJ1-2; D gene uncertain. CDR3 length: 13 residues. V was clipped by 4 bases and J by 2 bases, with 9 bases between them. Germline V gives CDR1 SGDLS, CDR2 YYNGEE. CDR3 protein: CASSQRENYGYTF. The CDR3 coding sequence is TGTGCCAGCAGCCAACGGGAAAACTATGGCTACACCTTC.

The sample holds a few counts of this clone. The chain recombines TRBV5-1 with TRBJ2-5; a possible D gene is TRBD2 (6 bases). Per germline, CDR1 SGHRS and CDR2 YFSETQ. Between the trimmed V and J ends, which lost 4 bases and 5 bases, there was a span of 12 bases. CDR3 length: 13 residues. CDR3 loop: CASSPGGYETQYF. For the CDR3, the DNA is TGCGCCAGCAGCCCCGGGGGTTACGAGACCCAGTACTTC. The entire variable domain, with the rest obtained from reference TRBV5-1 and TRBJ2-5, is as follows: KAGVTQTPRYLIKTRGQQVTLSCSPISGHRSVSWYQQTPGQGLQFLFEYFSETQRNKGNFPGRFSGRQFSNSRSEMNVSTLELGDSALYLCASSPGGYETQYFGPGTRLLVL.

This CDR3 is CASSLRAGPYEQYF. For the CDR3, the DNA is TGTGCCAGCAGCTTAAGAGCGGGGCCCTACGAGCAGTACTTC. The J gene is TRBJ2-7, the V gene TRBV7-3; 7 bases fit TRBD2. The CDR3 is 14 amino acids. Germline values: CDR1 SGHTA, CDR2 FQGTGA. Losses at the gene ends were 1 base for V and 2 bases for J; bases not matched to a gene: 2.

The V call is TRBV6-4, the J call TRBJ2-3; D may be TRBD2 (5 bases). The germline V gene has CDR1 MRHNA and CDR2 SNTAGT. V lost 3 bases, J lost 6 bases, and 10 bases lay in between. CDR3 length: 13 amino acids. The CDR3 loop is CASSEGGGDTQYF. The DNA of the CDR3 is TGTGCCAGCAGTGAAGGAGGTGGGGATACGCAGTATTTT.

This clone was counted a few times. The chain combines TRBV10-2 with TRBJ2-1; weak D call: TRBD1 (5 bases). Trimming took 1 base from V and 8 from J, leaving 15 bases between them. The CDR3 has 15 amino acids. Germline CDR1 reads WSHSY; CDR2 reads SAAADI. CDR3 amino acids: CASSEFQGRADEQFF. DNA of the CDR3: TGCGCCAGCAGTGAGTTCCAGGGCCGGGCGGATGAGCAGTTCTTC.

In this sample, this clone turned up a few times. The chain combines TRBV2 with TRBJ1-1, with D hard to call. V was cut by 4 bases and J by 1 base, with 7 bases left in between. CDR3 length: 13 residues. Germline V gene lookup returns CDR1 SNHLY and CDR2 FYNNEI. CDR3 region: CASSVQTNTEAFF. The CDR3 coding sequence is TGTGCCAGCAGTGTACAGACGAACACTGAAGCTTTCTTT.

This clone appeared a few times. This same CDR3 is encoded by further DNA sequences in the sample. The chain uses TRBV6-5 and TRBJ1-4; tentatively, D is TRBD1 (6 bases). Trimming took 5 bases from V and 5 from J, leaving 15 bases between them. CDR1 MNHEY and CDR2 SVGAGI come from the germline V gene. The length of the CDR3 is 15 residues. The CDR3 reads CASSPATGGNEKLFF. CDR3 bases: TGTGCCAGCAGTCCGGCGACGGGGGGCAATGAAAAACTGTTTTTT.

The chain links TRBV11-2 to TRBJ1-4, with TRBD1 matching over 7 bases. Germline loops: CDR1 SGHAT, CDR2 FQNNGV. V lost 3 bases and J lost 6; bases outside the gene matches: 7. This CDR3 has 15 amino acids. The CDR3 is CASSFPSQGDEKLFF. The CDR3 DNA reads TGTGCCAGCAGCTTCCCCTCCCAGGGGGATGAAAAACTGTTTTTT.

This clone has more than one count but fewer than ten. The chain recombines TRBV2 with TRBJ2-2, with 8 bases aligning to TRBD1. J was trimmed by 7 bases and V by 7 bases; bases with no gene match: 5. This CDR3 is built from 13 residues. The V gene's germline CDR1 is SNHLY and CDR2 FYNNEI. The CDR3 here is CASMDRDVGELFF. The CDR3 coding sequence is TGTGCCAGCATGGACAGGGATGTCGGGGAGCTGTTTTTT.

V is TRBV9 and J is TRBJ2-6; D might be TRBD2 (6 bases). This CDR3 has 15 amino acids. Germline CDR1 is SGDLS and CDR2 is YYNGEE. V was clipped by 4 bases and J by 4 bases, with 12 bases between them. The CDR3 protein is CASSPPGAGANVLTF. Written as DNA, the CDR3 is TGTGCCAGCAGCCCCCCGGGAGCCGGGGCCAACGTCCTGACTTTC.

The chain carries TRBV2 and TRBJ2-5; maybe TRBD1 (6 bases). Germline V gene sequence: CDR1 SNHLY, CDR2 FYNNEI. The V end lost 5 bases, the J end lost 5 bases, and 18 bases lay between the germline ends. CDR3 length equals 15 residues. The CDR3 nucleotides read TGTGCCAGCAGTTCCCTGGGGGCTGGCTCTGAGACCCAGTACTTC. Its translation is CASSSLGAGSETQYF. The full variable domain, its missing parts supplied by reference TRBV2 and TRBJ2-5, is EPEVTQTPSHQVTQMGQEVILRCVPISNHLYFYWYRQILGQKVEFLVSFYNNEISEKSEIFDDQFSVERPDGSNFTLKIRSTKLEDSAMYFCASSSLGAGSETQYFGPGTRLLVL.

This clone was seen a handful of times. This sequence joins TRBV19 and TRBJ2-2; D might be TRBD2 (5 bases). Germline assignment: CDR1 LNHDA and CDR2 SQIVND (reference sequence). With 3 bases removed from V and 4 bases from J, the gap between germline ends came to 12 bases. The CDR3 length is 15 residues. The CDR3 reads CASSMWTPLTGELFF. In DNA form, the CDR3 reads TGTGCCAGTAGTATGTGGACTCCTCTCACCGGGGAGCTGTTTTTT.

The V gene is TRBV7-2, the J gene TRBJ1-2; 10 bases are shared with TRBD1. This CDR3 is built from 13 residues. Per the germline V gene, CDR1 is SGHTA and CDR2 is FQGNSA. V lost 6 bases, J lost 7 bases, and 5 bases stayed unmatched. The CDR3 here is CASRETGGVGYTF. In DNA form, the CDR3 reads TGTGCCAGCAGAGAGACAGGGGGCGTTGGCTACACCTTC.

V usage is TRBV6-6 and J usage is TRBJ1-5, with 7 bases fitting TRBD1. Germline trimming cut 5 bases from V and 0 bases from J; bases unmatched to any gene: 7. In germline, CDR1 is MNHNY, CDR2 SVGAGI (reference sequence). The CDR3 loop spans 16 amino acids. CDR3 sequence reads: CASSQRTGNSNQPQHF. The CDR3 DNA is TGTGCCAGCAGTCAGAGGACAGGTAATAGCAATCAGCCCCAGCATTTT.

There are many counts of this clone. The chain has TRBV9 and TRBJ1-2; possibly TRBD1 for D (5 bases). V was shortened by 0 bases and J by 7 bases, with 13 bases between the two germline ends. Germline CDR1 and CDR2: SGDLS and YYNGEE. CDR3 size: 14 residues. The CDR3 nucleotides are TGTGCCAGCAGCGTAGGCAGGGATCGTTCTGGCTACACCTTC. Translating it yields CASSVGRDRSGYTF.

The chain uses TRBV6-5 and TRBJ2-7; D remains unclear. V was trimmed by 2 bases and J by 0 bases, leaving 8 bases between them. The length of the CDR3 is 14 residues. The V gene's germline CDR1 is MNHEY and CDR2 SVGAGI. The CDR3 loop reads CASSYRQSSYEQYF. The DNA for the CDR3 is TGTGCCAGCAGTTACAGACAAAGCTCCTACGAGCAGTACTTC.

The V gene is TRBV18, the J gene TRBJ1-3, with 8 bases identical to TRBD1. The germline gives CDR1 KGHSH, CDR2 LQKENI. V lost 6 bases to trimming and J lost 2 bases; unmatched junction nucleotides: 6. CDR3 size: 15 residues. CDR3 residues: CASSYGTGPGNTIYF. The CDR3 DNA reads TGTGCCAGCTCCTACGGGACAGGCCCTGGAAACACCATATATTTT. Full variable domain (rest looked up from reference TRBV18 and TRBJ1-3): NAGVMQNPRHLVRRRGQEARLRCSPMKGHSHVYWYRQLPEEGLKFMVYLQKENIIDESGMPKERFSAEFPKEGPSILRIQQVVRGDSAAYFCASSYGTGPGNTIYFGEGSWLTVV.

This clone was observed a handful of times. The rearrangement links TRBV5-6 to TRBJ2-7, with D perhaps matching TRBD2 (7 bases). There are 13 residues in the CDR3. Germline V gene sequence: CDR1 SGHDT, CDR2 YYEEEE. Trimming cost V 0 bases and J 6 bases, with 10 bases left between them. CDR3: CASSLVGGAEQYF. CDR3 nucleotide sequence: TGTGCCAGCAGCTTGGTGGGGGGGGCCGAGCAGTACTTC. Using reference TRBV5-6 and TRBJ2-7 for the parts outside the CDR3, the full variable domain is DAGVTQSPTHLIKTRGQQVTLRCSPKSGHDTVSWYQQALGQGPQFIFQYYEEEERQRGNFPDRFSGHQFPNYSSELNVNALLLGDSALYLCASSLVGGAEQYFGPGTRLTVT.